The 11 T cell receptor beta chains in this list originate from one sample, sequenced in a study of shared clonotypes between healthy human individuals. Generated by immunoSEQ multiplex PCR, the TCRdb table keeps only in-frame clones and is missing some. The sample consists of some 2.4 million clones, 90% to 95% of them appearing once. The material sequenced was naive CD4+ T cells from PBMCs. Described subset: CD45RA+ positively selected. The receptors originated from a man aged 18 to 30 in good health. Some clones in this sample may be carry-over from other donors' samples.

This chain uses TRBV30 with TRBJ2-3; D is perhaps TRBD2 (6 bases). The CDR3 has 15 residues. Germline values: CDR1 GTSNPN, CDR2 SVGIG (reference sequence). Trimming shortened V by 4 bases and J by 1 base, and 15 bases separated the two germline ends. The CDR3 nucleotides are TGTGCCTGGACCAACTCGGGAGCCCGCACAGATACGCAGTATTTT. Protein product: CAWTNSGARTDTQYF.

The rearrangement links TRBV5-6 to TRBJ2-1, with TRBD2 as a possible D gene (6 bases). V lost 4 bases and J lost 4, with 18 bases in between. The CDR3 runs to 16 residues. The germline CDR1 and CDR2 sequences are SGHDT and YYEEEE. The CDR3 coding sequence is TGTGCCAGCAGCCTGAAGGCGGGGAGACTTTACAATGAGCAGTTCTTC. Translation: CASSLKAGRLYNEQFF.

The chain has TRBV4-1 and TRBJ2-5; D gene ambiguous. Germline V gives CDR1 MGHRA, CDR2 YSYEKL. The CDR3 loop spans 15 amino acids. Trimming took 1 base from V and 5 from J, leaving 14 bases between them. The CDR3 sequence is CASSQALHSPETQYF. In DNA form, the CDR3 reads TGCGCCAGCAGCCAAGCCCTACATTCCCCGGAGACCCAGTACTTC.

The rearrangement uses TRBV7-3 and TRBJ2-1; D might be TRBD1 or TRBD2, each matching 5 bases. In germline, CDR1 is SGHTA, CDR2 FQGTGA. V lost 5 bases to trimming and J lost 4 bases, with 18 bases between them. This CDR3 spans 16 amino acids. The CDR3 here is CASSRTPGRTYNEQFF. The CDR3 DNA reads TGTGCCAGCAGCCGCACCCCGGGACGCACTTACAATGAGCAGTTCTTC. The complete variable domain, with remaining parts taken from reference TRBV7-3 and TRBJ2-1, reads GAGVSQTPSNKVTEKGKYVELRCDPISGHTALYWYRQSLGQGPEFLIYFQGTGAADDSGLPNDRFFAVRPEGSVSTLKIQRTERGDSAVYLCASSRTPGRTYNEQFFGPGTRLTVL.

The chain combines TRBV29-1 with TRBJ1-3; TRBD1 aligns across 7 bases. V dropped 4 bases and J dropped 2; count of bases not matched to a gene: 2. The CDR3 contains 13 residues. CDR1 and CDR2 (germline): SQVTM, ANQGSEA. The CDR3 coding sequence is TGCAGCGTTGGAGGGGGCCCTGGAAACACCATATATTTT. This encodes CSVGGGPGNTIYF.

The J gene is TRBJ2-1, the V gene TRBV2; D might be TRBD2 (5 bases). The V end was cut by 6 bases, the J end by 8 bases, with 17 bases between. The germline V gene has CDR1 SNHLY and CDR2 FYNNEI. This CDR3 has 14 amino acids. In nucleotides, the CDR3 is TGTGCCAGCAGCGTTCTAAAGCTGGAGGATGAGCAGTTCTTC. This codes for CASSVLKLEDEQFF.

This clone was seen a single time. The V gene is TRBV15, the J gene TRBJ1-5; 9 bases align to TRBD1. Germline V gene data show CDR1 as LNHNV and CDR2 as YYDKDF (reference sequence). The V gene end was trimmed by 4 bases and the J gene end by 10 bases; junction bases not matched to a gene: 8. The CDR3 sequence is 14 residues long. In nucleotides, the CDR3 is TGTGCCACCAGCACAGACAGGGGGATCGACCCCCAGCATTTT. This sequence encodes CATSTDRGIDPQHF.

The CDR3 loop reads CASRSYLGNQPQHF. CDR3 DNA sequence: TGTGCCAGCCGGAGTTATCTGGGGAATCAGCCCCAGCATTTT. The genes are TRBV6-6 and TRBJ1-5; D unresolved. V shed 8 bases and J shed 4 bases, with 15 bases lying between them. The CDR3 totals 14 residues. The germline gives CDR1 MNHNY, CDR2 SVGAGI (reference sequence).

J is TRBJ2-7 and V is TRBV28; 10 nucleotides agree with TRBD1. The CDR3 is 15 residues long. Germline trimming cut 5 bases from V and 5 bases from J; bases unmatched to any gene: 9. The germline gives CDR1 MDHEN, CDR2 SYDVKM. The DNA of the CDR3 is TGTGCCAGCAGTCCGCAGGGACAGGGGCCCCACGAGCAGTACTTC. Its protein is CASSPQGQGPHEQYF.

The chain recombines TRBV12-5 with TRBJ1-2, with TRBD1 matching over 7 bases. With V trimmed by 3 bases and J by 5 bases, 3 bases remained unmatched. The CDR3 is 13 residues long. Germline V CDR1 and CDR2: LGHNT, FRNRAP. Here the CDR3 DNA reads TGTGCTAGTGGTTTCCAGGACAGGTATGGCTACACCTTC. Translated, it gives CASGFQDRYGYTF. Based on the CDR3 plus reference TRBV12-5 and TRBJ1-2, the full variable domain is DARVTQTPRHKVTEMGQEVTMRCQPILGHNTVFWYRQTMMQGLELLAYFRNRAPLDDSGMPKDRFSAEMPDATLATLKIQPSEPRDSAVYFCASGFQDRYGYTFGSGTRLTVV.

The table lists this clone with a count of one. This chain uses TRBV5-1 with TRBJ2-2, with D tentatively TRBD1 (5 bases). CDR1 is SGHRS, CDR2 YFSETQ, per germline. V shed 4 bases and J shed 6 bases, with 19 bases lying between them. The CDR3 loop spans 16 amino acids. The CDR3 protein is CASSLIGEAEAGELFF. Here the CDR3 DNA reads TGCGCCAGCAGCCTCATAGGGGAAGCCGAGGCCGGGGAGCTGTTTTTT.